This TCR beta chain is drawn from a study of regulatory T cells in long-lasting Graves disease. Study-level results: Shared public clonotypes totalled around 2,900 in persistent patients, compared with around 880 in new patients. Segments TRBV28, TRBJ1-2 and TRBJ2-5 showed preferential usage in persistent disease. Accuracy might have suffered from few samples.

Time point reported: persistent/refractory GD, antithyroid drugs over 5 years with positive TRAb. Making the TCR library involved RNA that had been extracted from PBMCs. Building the TCR beta libraries relied on iRepertoire HTBI primers, and CDR3 regions underwent Arm-PCR. Each CDR3 protein gets one entry after TCRdb re-called the multiplex PCR reads with MiXCR. This sample has 450,000 or so distinct CDR3 sequences; about 20% occur once, and the top ten carry 6.5% to 10%. CDR1 and CDR2 from the germline V gene are SNHLY and FYNNEI. Trimming removed 1 base at V and 5 bases at J, with 11 bases between. There are 14 residues in the CDR3. This clonotype showed up many times. Its antigen remains unidentified.

The chain has TRBV2 and TRBJ2-5, with D perhaps TRBD1 (5 bases). The sequencing here drew on peripheral blood mononuclear cells (PBMCs), taken when the disease was refractory, from a patient treated with antithyroid drugs. This clonotype was obtained from a female donor with Graves disease. The CDR3 here is CASSEGRARETQYF. DNA for the CDR3: TGTGCCAGCAGTGAAGGCAGGGCGAGGGAGACCCAGTACTTC.